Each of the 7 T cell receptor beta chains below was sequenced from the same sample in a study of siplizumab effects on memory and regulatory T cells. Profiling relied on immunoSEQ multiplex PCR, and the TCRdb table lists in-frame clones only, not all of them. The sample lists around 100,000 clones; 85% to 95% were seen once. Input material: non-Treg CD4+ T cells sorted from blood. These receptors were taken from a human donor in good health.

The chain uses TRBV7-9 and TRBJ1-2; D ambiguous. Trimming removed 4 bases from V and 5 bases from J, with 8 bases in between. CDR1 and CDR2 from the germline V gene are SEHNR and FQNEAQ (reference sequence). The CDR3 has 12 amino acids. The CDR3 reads CASSSSGYGYTF. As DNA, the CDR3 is TGTGCCAGCAGCTCCAGTGGGTATGGCTACACCTTC.

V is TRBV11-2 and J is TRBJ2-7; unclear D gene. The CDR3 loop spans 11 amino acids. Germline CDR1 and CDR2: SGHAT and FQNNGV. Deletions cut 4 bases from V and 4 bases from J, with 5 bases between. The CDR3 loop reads CASSSIYEQYF. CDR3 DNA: TGTGCCAGCAGCTCCATTTACGAGCAGTACTTC.

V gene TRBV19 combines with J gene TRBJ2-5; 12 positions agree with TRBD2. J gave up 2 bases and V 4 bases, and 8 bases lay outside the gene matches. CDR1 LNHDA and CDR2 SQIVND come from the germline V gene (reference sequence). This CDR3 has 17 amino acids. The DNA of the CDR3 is TGTGCCAGTAGTACTCGACTAGCGGGAGCCTGGCAAGAGACCCAGTACTTC. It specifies CASSTRLAGAWQETQYF.

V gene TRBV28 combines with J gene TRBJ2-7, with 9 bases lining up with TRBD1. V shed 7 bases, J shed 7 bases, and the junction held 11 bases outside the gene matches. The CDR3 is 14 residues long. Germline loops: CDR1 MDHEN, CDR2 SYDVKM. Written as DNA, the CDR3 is TGTGCCAGCAACCGGGACAGGGTTTTGCGTGAGCAGTACTTC. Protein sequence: CASNRDRVLREQYF.

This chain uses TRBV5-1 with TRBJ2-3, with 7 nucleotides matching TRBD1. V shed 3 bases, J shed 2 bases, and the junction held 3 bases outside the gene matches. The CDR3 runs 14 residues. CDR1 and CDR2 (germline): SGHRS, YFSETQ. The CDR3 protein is CASSWGQHTDTQYF. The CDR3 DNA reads TGCGCCAGCAGCTGGGGACAGCACACAGATACGCAGTATTTT.

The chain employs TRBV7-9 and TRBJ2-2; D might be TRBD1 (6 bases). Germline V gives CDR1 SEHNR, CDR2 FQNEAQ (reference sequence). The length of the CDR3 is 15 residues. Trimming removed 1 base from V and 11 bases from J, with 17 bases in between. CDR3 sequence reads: CASSLVGDKTFELFF. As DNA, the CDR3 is TGTGCCAGCAGCTTAGTGGGGGACAAGACTTTCGAGCTGTTTTTT.

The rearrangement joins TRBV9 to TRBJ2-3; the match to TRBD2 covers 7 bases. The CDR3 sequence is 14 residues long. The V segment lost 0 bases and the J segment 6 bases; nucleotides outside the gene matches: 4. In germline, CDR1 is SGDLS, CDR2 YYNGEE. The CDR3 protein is CASSVVREGDTQYF. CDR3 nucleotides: TGTGCCAGCAGCGTAGTTAGGGAGGGGGATACGCAGTATTTT.